This record concerns one T cell receptor (beta chain) sequence. Its antigen remains undetermined. No base quality values were provided; no much bigger clone lies one nucleotide off. This entry belongs to a study of blood T cell repertoires in COVID-19 (dated by TCRdb to 2020 to 2021). For the study in its entirety: Samples from collaborators originated in the United States, Italy and Spain and spanned both the acute and convalescent phases of COVID-19. The material from the prospective study consisted of cDNA or gDNA derived from T cells, B-cell-depleted T cells, or PBMCs. The dataset comprised deeply sampled blood TCRbeta repertoires from subjects exposed to, actively infected with, or recovered from COVID-19. A freely available public database, intended as a resource for researchers studying the immune response to SARS-CoV-2, is where the repertoires were released. The samples were drawn from two sources: the first 160 participants of the ongoing ImmuneRACE study, and about 1,300 subjects contributed by 6 global collaborators. A de-identified subject ID, COVID-19 status, age in years and sex were almost always included in the sample metadata. Where available, HLA class I and class II types were obtained from metadata supplied by the sample provider rather than from assay-based typing.

The CDR3 measures 14 amino acids from cysteine to phenylalanine. The only DNA kept is the CDR3, 42 bases in frame from the first base. According to the germline V gene, CDR1 reads MDHEN and CDR2 reads SYDVKM. The trim is 8 bases for V and 2 bases for J, with a gap of 12 bases between the germline ends. Summary of the overall study and its limitations: The quantity of clinical and demographic metadata differed by source and by participant and was supplied without curation.

TCRbeta CDR3 regions were amplified from genomic DNA by means of the immunoSEQ Assay, a bias-controlled multiplex PCR. The paper's data handling went like this. The number of nucleated cells in each sample was estimated from the amplification of reference gene primers within the assay. Sequence reads were collapsed and filtered to measure the absolute abundance of every unique TCRbeta CDR3 rearrangement. For each sample, productive Simpson clonality was calculated as the square root of Simpson's diversity index across productive rearrangements. Here the immuneACCESS table is served through TCRdb, limited to in-frame sequences with V and J called. Missing clones are a known gap in these copies; in checked studies unresolved V genes cover under half, and the rest lacks a known reason. V, J and clone size were drawn from that table, and D and trimming were deduced from the DNA. Counted in this sample were roughly 150,000 clones; 75% to 90% of them appeared once. Together, the top ten hold about an eighth of the sample.

One collaborating source in Seattle enrolled patients during active infection and followed them longitudinally through the course of disease. The collaborating institutions used their own protocols to collect whole blood in K2EDTA tubes. Collaborator samples were shipped for TCRbeta analysis as frozen whole blood, isolated PBMCs, or DNA extracted from either sample type. The receptor was derived from a man between 18 and 35 years old with COVID-19, enrolled during active disease. The sequence is built from TRBV28 and TRBJ2-2; 5 matching bases give a weak D call of TRBD1. Sequencing was performed on peripheral blood. The nucleotide sequence reads as follows: TGTGCCAGCTCCAGGACAAGAAACACCGGGGAGCTGTTTTTT. Translated, it gives CASSRTRNTGELFF.